These 8 T cell receptor beta chains share one sample of origin, sequenced in a study of blood T cell repertoires in COVID-19 (dated by TCRdb to about 2020). Libraries were constructed by the immunoSEQ multiplex PCR assay. TCRdb obtained this table from immuneACCESS and retained in-frame rearrangements with V and J assigned. These tables miss some clones; where compared with another copy, unresolved V genes account for less than half of the shortfall, and the remainder is unexplained. Present in this sample are under 200,000 clones, around 87% of which were seen just once. The top ten hold about 2.7% of the sample. Input material: peripheral blood. The receptors come from a man aged 40-49 years with active or convalescent COVID-19.

The table lists this clone with a count of one. The chain employs TRBV6-5 and TRBJ2-7; TRBD1 agrees at 10 bases. CDR1 and CDR2 (germline): MNHEY, SVGAGI. The junction had 8 bases not matched to a gene; V was cut back by 6 bases and J by 3 bases. This CDR3 contains 15 residues. CDR3 nucleotide sequence: TGTGCCAGCAGCCCATGGACAGGGGGAGACTACGAGCAGTACTTC. Its translation is CASSPWTGGDYEQYF.

The gene calls are TRBV7-3 and TRBJ1-2, with D possibly TRBD1 on 5 matching bases. The V and J ends lost 1 base and 5 bases respectively, with 14 bases between them. The length of the CDR3 is 15 residues. Germline V CDR1 and CDR2: SGHTA, FQGTGA. The CDR3, as DNA: TGTGCCAGCAGCTTAATGGACGGGGGAGGGTATGGCTACACCTTC. Amino acids: CASSLMDGGGYGYTF. Based on the CDR3 plus reference TRBV7-3 and TRBJ1-2, the full variable domain is GAGVSQTPSNKVTEKGKYVELRCDPISGHTALYWYRQSLGQGPEFLIYFQGTGAADDSGLPNDRFFAVRPEGSVSTLKIQRTERGDSAVYLCASSLMDGGGYGYTFGSGTRLTVV.

This rearrangement joins TRBV6-5 to TRBJ1-3; tentatively, D is TRBD1 (5 bases). Germline V CDR1 and CDR2: MNHEY, SVGAGI. With 2 bases removed from V and 4 bases from J, the gap between germline ends came to 12 bases. CDR3 length equals 15 residues. CDR3 sequence (DNA): TGTGCCAGCAGTTACCGGGGGTCGGAAGGAAACACCATATATTTT. This translates into CASSYRGSEGNTIYF.

The rearrangement uses TRBV5-1 and TRBJ2-7, with 9 bases matching TRBD2. Germline V gene lookup returns CDR1 SGHRS and CDR2 YFSETQ. V shed 5 bases and J 4 bases; nucleotides not matched to a gene: 4. The CDR3 consists of 13 residues. The CDR3 coding sequence is TGCGCCAGCAGAGGACTAGCGAGTTACGAGCAGTACTTC. Amino acid sequence: CASRGLASYEQYF.

The CDR3 here is CAWSSRGRGNTIYF. The CDR3, as DNA: TGTGCCTGGAGCAGCAGGGGACGTGGAAACACCATATATTTT. V usage is TRBV30 and J usage is TRBJ1-3; D is possibly TRBD1 (6 bases). This CDR3 region has 14 residues. Trimming stripped 3 bases from V and 3 bases from J, with 12 bases between. CDR1 GTSNPN and CDR2 SVGIG come from the germline V gene (reference sequence).

The table lists this clone with a few counts. The chain joins TRBV21-1 to TRBJ1-1. TRBV21-1 constitutes a pseudogene. There are 16 residues in the CDR3. The CDR3 DNA sequence: TGTGCCAGCAGCAAAGCTGAGGCAGGAGGGTACACTGAAGCTTTCTTT. It encodes CASSKAEAGGYTEAFF.

V usage is TRBV30 and J usage is TRBJ2-1, with 7 bases that match TRBD1. CDR1 is GTSNPN, CDR2 SVGIG, per germline (reference sequence). This CDR3 region has 13 residues. Germline trimming cut 8 bases from V and 1 base from J; bases unmatched to any gene: 5. As DNA, the CDR3 is TGTGCCCGCCAGGGGGAATCCTACAATGAGCAGTTCTTC. Its protein is CARQGESYNEQFF.

In regard to this clone: Compared with germline, one end of the junction differs, possibly owing to a read error. This rearrangement joins TRBV6-5 to TRBJ2-7; weak D call: TRBD1 (6 bases). Germline lookup yields CDR1 MNHEY and CDR2 SVGAGI. This CDR3 spans 13 amino acids. The CDR3 here is CASSYGAGDETDF. CDR3 sequence (DNA): TGTGCCAGCAGTTACGGGGCAGGGGACGAGACTGACTTC.